This TCR beta chain came from a study of blood T cell repertoires in COVID-19. Across the study: Both acute and convalescent COVID-19 samples were obtained from the United States, Italy and Spain.

Everyone who took part was roughly 18 to 89 years old, and they came from fewer than 25 US areas. Cohort placement rested on clinical history that participants reported themselves. Exposed enrollees had met someone with a PCR-confirmed or clinician-diagnosed COVID-19 case at some point within the 2 weeks before study entry. Deletions cut 4 bases from V and 7 bases from J, with 11 bases between. The CDR3 loop spans 13 amino acids. Germline-derived CDR1 and CDR2 are SQVTM and ANQGSEA. Assay used: immunoSEQ multiplex PCR; TCRdb lists only in-frame clones, some missing. The sample includes around 250,000 clones, approximately 82% of them seen just once.

The chain couples TRBV29-1 to TRBJ1-6; D is uncertain. The sequence came from a man in his forties or fifties who had been exposed to COVID-19. The sample consisted of PBMCs or T cells enriched from blood (not recorded which). This CDR3 reads CSVGSGINSPLHF. Here the CDR3 DNA reads TGCAGCGTTGGTTCAGGAATCAATTCACCCCTCCACTTT.